The 28 T cell receptor beta chains presented below share a single source sample, sequenced in a study of T cell repertoires in cytomegalovirus infection. Their cognate antigens are unknown. Using its own MiXCR run on the reads, TCRdb lists one record per CDR3 protein. The table lists a few hundred thousand distinct CDR3 sequences, 30% to 35% of them singletons. Source: cultured PBMCs, taken from culture after CMV antigen stimulation. Source of these receptors: a human donor in good health (CMV status not recorded). Some clones in this sample may be carry-over from other donors' samples.

The chain uses TRBV29-1 and TRBJ2-3, with D perhaps TRBD1 or TRBD2 (5 bases each). The V end was cut by 4 bases, the J end by 0 bases, with 14 bases between. The CDR3 loop spans 15 amino acids. From germline, CDR1 is SQVTM and CDR2 ANQGSEA. Here the CDR3 reads CSVGSREFSTDTQYF. CDR3 DNA: TGCAGCGTTGGGTCCAGGGAGTTTAGCACAGATACGCAGTATTTT.

V and J are TRBV6-2 or TRBV6-3 and TRBJ2-6; no reliable D call. The germline V and J ends were trimmed by 7 bases and 0 bases, with 10 bases remaining between them. CDR1 and CDR2 from the germline V gene are MNHEY and SVGEGT. The length of the CDR3 is 15 residues. As DNA, the CDR3 is TGTGCCAGCATTCTGGGATCCTCTGGGGCCAACGTCCTGACTTTC. It yields the protein CASILGSSGANVLTF.

V and J are TRBV27 and TRBJ1-1; a possible D gene is TRBD1 (5 bases). The V gene's germline CDR1 is MNHEY and CDR2 SMNVEV (reference sequence). This CDR3 has 14 residues. V was cut by 6 bases and J by 3 bases, with 14 bases left in between. The CDR3 spells CASRGDARHTEAFF. The CDR3 DNA reads as TGTGCCAGCAGGGGGGATGCAAGGCACACTGAAGCTTTCTTT.

This clonotype was seen many times. J is TRBJ1-2 and V is TRBV7-2, with D hard to call. V gave up 5 bases and J gave up 0 bases, with 10 bases separating them. This CDR3 is 14 amino acids long. CDR1 is SGHTA and CDR2 is FQGNSA in the germline V gene. CDR3 coding DNA: TGTGCCAGCAGCCAGAGGCGAACTAACTATGGCTACACCTTC. Protein: CASSQRRTNYGYTF.

This clonotype came up a few times. CDR3 sequence: CASGISGLSYEQYF. The CDR3 DNA is TGTGCCAGCGGCATTAGCGGACTCTCCTACGAGCAGTACTTC. The rearrangement joins TRBV6-2 or TRBV6-3 to TRBJ2-7, with a tentative D call TRBD2 (6 bases). The CDR3 spans 14 residues. Deletions cut 8 bases from V and 0 bases from J, with 14 bases between. Germline V CDR1 and CDR2: MNHEY, SVGEGT.

This clonotype was detected many times. This chain joins TRBV20-1 and TRBJ2-5; 9 bases map to TRBD2. The CDR3 contains 15 residues. Per germline, CDR1 DFQATT and CDR2 SNEGSKA (reference sequence). V was clipped by 6 bases and J by 1 base; unmatched bases: 9. In DNA form, the CDR3 reads TGCAGTGCGCGGAGGCGGGAGGGTTCCCAAGAGACCCAGTACTTC. This gives the protein CSARRREGSQETQYF.

The chain is built from TRBV11-2 and TRBJ2-3; D call uncertain. V was cut by 0 bases and J by 2 bases, with 9 bases left in between. The CDR3 is 15 amino acids. Germline CDR1 reads SGHAT; CDR2 reads FQNNGV. The CDR3 loop reads CASSLERSYTDTQYF. The CDR3 DNA reads TGTGCCAGCAGCTTAGAGCGTAGCTACACAGATACGCAGTATTTT.

This clonotype was picked up a small number of times. This chain connects TRBV19 to TRBJ2-1; 9 bases line up with TRBD2. There are 17 residues in the CDR3. The germline V gene has CDR1 LNHDA and CDR2 SQIVND (reference sequence). V lost 6 bases to trimming and J lost 7 bases; unmatched junction nucleotides: 16. The chain's CDR3 is CASSIPLAGGVWNEQFF. CDR3 DNA sequence: TGTGCCAGTAGCATCCCCTTGGCGGGAGGGGTGTGGAATGAGCAGTTCTTC.

The rearrangement uses TRBV11-3 and TRBJ1-4; 11 positions match TRBD1. The CDR3 sequence is 13 residues long. Germline V gene sequence: CDR1 SGHNT, CDR2 YENEEA. Trimming took 3 bases from V and 10 from J; bases not matched to a gene: 1. CDR3 amino acids: CASSFGTGGKLFF. The DNA for the CDR3 is TGTGCCAGCAGCTTTGGGACAGGGGGAAAACTGTTTTTT. The full variable domain, with the rest looked up from reference TRBV11-3 and TRBJ1-4, is EAGVVQSPRYKIIEKKQPVAFWCNPISGHNTLYWYLQNLGQGPELLIRYENEEAVDDSQLPKDRFSAERLKGVDSTLKIQPAELGDSAVYLCASSFGTGGKLFFGSGTQLSVL.

This clonotype was observed a handful of times. The chain joins TRBV4-1 to TRBJ1-4, with 8 nucleotides matching TRBD1. The germline V gene encodes CDR1 MGHRA and CDR2 YSYEKL. V trimming: 4 bases; J trimming: 8 bases; junction bases outside the gene matches: 9. This CDR3 spans 15 amino acids. Here the CDR3 reads CASSPMTGEEEKLFF. The CDR3 nucleotides are TGCGCCAGCAGCCCAATGACAGGGGAAGAGGAAAAACTGTTTTTT.

The V gene is TRBV7-6, the J gene TRBJ1-1; D is uncertain. The CDR3 covers 12 residues. Germline values: CDR1 SGHVS, CDR2 FNYEAQ. V was cut by 1 base and J by 7 bases, with 7 bases left in between. The CDR3 loop reads CASSLGSFEAFF. CDR3 sequence (DNA): TGTGCCAGCAGCTTAGGGTCCTTTGAAGCTTTCTTT.

The V gene is TRBV7-6, the J gene TRBJ2-1; TRBD2 agrees at 7 bases. This CDR3 has 17 residues. V gave up 5 bases and J gave up 5 bases; unmatched junction bases: 15. CDR1 is SGHVS, CDR2 FNYEAQ, per germline. This CDR3 is CASSQAIGLVKDNEQFF. In nucleotides, the CDR3 is TGTGCCAGCAGCCAGGCAATTGGACTAGTGAAAGACAATGAGCAGTTCTTC.

This chain's CDR3 is CASSLDGSGRLHEQYF. The CDR3 DNA reads TGTGCCAGCAGTTTGGACGGTAGCGGACGCCTCCACGAGCAGTACTTC. V is TRBV6-2 or TRBV6-3 and J is TRBJ2-7, with D perhaps matching TRBD2 (6 bases). V shed 4 bases and J shed 5 bases, with 21 bases lying between them. This CDR3 has 16 residues. From germline, CDR1 is MNHEY and CDR2 SVGEGT.

This clonotype was detected a few times. This chain joins TRBV11-2 and TRBJ2-7; 8 positions match TRBD2. Losses at the gene ends were 1 base for V and 1 base for J; bases not matched to a gene: 3. The CDR3 totals 15 residues. The germline gives CDR1 SGHAT, CDR2 FQNNGV. For the CDR3, the DNA is TGTGCCAGCAGCTTAGCGACTAGCGCTTCCTACGAGCAGTACGTC. This encodes CASSLATSASYEQYV.

This clonotype was counted between two and nine times. This chain uses TRBV6-6 with TRBJ1-2; a weak D match, TRBD1 (5 bases). This CDR3 region has 14 residues. Trimming shortened V by 6 bases and J by 1 base, and 12 bases separated the two germline ends. Germline CDR1 and CDR2: MNHNY and SVGAGI (reference sequence). Here the CDR3 reads CASRETGLNYGYTF. CDR3 sequence (DNA): TGTGCCAGCAGAGAGACGGGACTTAACTATGGCTACACCTTC.

V and J are TRBV7-2 and TRBJ1-1; tentatively, D is TRBD1 (6 bases). CDR1 is SGHTA and CDR2 is FQGNSA in the germline V gene. The CDR3 length is 13 residues. V lost 8 bases and J 1 base, leaving 11 bases between the germline ends. This CDR3 reads CASVAGENTEAFF. DNA for the CDR3: TGTGCCAGCGTGGCAGGGGAGAACACTGAAGCTTTCTTT.

This chain links TRBV7-2 with TRBJ1-5; D remains unclear. This CDR3 is 13 amino acids long. V lost 1 base and J lost 9, with 10 bases in between. Germline V gene data show CDR1 as SGHTA and CDR2 as FQGNSA. CDR3 DNA sequence: TGTGCCAGCAGCTTAGAAGCCCGCAGGCCCCAGCATTTT. Protein sequence: CASSLEARRPQHF.

This clonotype was detected a few times. The J gene is TRBJ2-1, the V gene TRBV18; 12 bases are a match to TRBD2. Germline values: CDR1 KGHSH, CDR2 LQKENI. This CDR3 region has 15 residues. Trimming at V came to 2 bases and at J to 15 bases, leaving 11 bases not matched to a gene. The CDR3, as DNA: TGTGCCAGCTCACCAAGAATGGGACTAGCGGGCGCCGGGTTCTTC. Translated: CASSPRMGLAGAGFF. Drawing the rest from reference TRBV18 and TRBJ2-1, the complete variable domain is NAGVMQNPRHLVRRRGQEARLRCSPMKGHSHVYWYRQLPEEGLKFMVYLQKENIIDESGMPKERFSAEFPKEGPSILRIQQVVRGDSAAYFCASSPRMGLAGAGFFGPGTRLTVL.

This clonotype was seen more than once but under ten times. This CDR3 reads CAISDNNEQFF. Here the CDR3 DNA reads TGTGCCATCAGTGATAACAATGAGCAGTTCTTC. The V gene is TRBV10-3, the J gene TRBJ2-1, with D unclear. The CDR3 is 11 residues long. Between the trimmed V and J ends, which lost 3 bases and 5 bases, there was a span of 2 bases. Germline loops: CDR1 ENHRY, CDR2 SYGVKD.

This clonotype was found a few times. The chain couples TRBV7-2 to TRBJ2-3; TRBD1 agrees at 8 bases. CDR1 is SGHTA, CDR2 FQGNSA, per germline. V lost 5 bases and J lost 5; bases outside the gene matches: 6. The CDR3 loop spans 14 amino acids. The CDR3, as DNA: TGTGCCAGCAGCCCTCAGGGGGCTTTAGATACGCAGTATTTT. This codes for CASSPQGALDTQYF.

This clonotype has a handful of counts. The V call is TRBV6-2 or TRBV6-3, the J call TRBJ2-4, with 10 bases that match TRBD2. With 6 bases clipped from V and 0 bases from J, the junction kept 8 bases outside the gene matches. CDR1 and CDR2 from the germline V gene are MNHEY and SVGEGT. The CDR3 runs 17 residues. The CDR3 DNA is TGTGCCAGCAGGTATGGCCAGCGGGAGGGAGCCAAAAACATTCAGTACTTC. This translates into CASRYGQREGAKNIQYF.

This clonotype was seen repeatedly, ten times or more. The gene calls are TRBV7-3 and TRBJ1-5; possibly TRBD1 for D (5 bases). The CDR3 totals 14 residues. CDR1 and CDR2 (germline): SGHTA, FQGTGA. Between the trimmed V and J ends, which lost 5 bases and 3 bases, there was a span of 11 bases. DNA for the CDR3: TGTGCCAGCAGCCCCGGGGGGAACAATCAGCCCCAGCATTTT. Protein sequence: CASSPGGNNQPQHF.

This rearrangement joins TRBV6-2 or TRBV6-3 to TRBJ2-1; D may be TRBD2 (5 bases). Germline CDR1 reads MNHEY; CDR2 reads SVGEGT. Trimming took off 8 bases at V and 6 bases at J, with 20 bases between the two ends. This CDR3 region has 15 residues. The CDR3 sequence: CASRLRALASNEQFF. The CDR3 nucleotides read TGTGCCAGCCGCCTCCGGGCGCTAGCCTCCAATGAGCAGTTCTTC.

This clonotype was picked up many times. The chain employs TRBV7-2 and TRBJ2-5, with D perhaps matching TRBD2 (7 bases). The CDR3 is made up of 16 amino acids. V was pared by 0 bases and J by 4 bases, with 15 bases between. Germline V CDR1 and CDR2: SGHTA, FQGNSA. Here the CDR3 reads CASSLAFSGGGETQYF. The CDR3 DNA reads TGTGCCAGCAGCTTAGCTTTTTCGGGGGGCGGAGAGACCCAGTACTTC.

The chain employs TRBV4-3 and TRBJ1-5; D call uncertain. Germline CDR1 is LGHNA and CDR2 is YSLEER. The CDR3 is 15 amino acids. V lost 1 base and J 4 bases, leaving 11 bases between the germline ends. The DNA for the CDR3 is TGCGCCAGCAGCCAAGTGGCAGCCCGGAATCAGCCCCAGCATTTT. Translated: CASSQVAARNQPQHF.

V and J are TRBV20-1 and TRBJ2-3; a weak D match, TRBD1 (6 bases). Trimming took off 0 bases at V and 7 bases at J, with 11 bases between the two ends. This CDR3 contains 13 residues. CDR1 is DFQATT, CDR2 SNEGSKA, per germline (reference sequence). The CDR3 DNA follows: TGCAGTGCTAGAGACTTACAGGGAAATACGCAGTATTTT. Its translation is CSARDLQGNTQYF.

The table lists this clonotype with a few counts. This chain connects TRBV7-2 to TRBJ1-4; unclear D gene. There are 15 residues in the CDR3. Germline values: CDR1 SGHTA, CDR2 FQGNSA. Trimming took off 2 bases at V and 5 bases at J, with 12 bases between the two ends. In DNA, the CDR3 is TGTGCCAGCAGCTTATTAGGCCAGTTAAATGAAAAACTGTTTTTT. Translated: CASSLLGQLNEKLFF.

There are a few counts of this clonotype. The rearrangement links TRBV19 to TRBJ2-1; D may be TRBD1 (6 bases). CDR1 and CDR2 from the germline V gene are LNHDA and SQIVND (reference sequence). V lost 5 bases, J lost 6 bases, and 17 bases lay in between. CDR3 length equals 15 residues. This CDR3 is CASSAPQGSANEQFF. For the CDR3, the DNA is TGTGCCAGTAGTGCACCACAGGGTTCCGCCAATGAGCAGTTCTTC.